This TCR beta chain was retrieved from a study of CD8 T cells in Susac syndrome. Germline V CDR1 and CDR2: MGHRA, YSYEKL. The junction had 5 bases not matched to a gene; V was cut back by 1 base and J by 2 bases. The CDR3 is 16 residues long. TCR beta sequences were obtained from blood CD8+ and CD4+ T cells. Bulk CD8+ and CD4+ cells came from magnetic negative isolation; CD8+ TEMRA by FACS. RNA was extracted with the RNeasy kit, and a quantity of about 0.45 to 1 ug was reverse transcribed using random hexamers. Across 54 Vbeta and 13 Jbeta, immunoSEQ multiplex PCR amplified TCR beta CDR3. TCRdb used MiXCR to reprocess the immunoSEQ multiplex PCR reads, holding one entry per CDR3 protein. The repertoire has approximately 190,000 distinct CDR3 sequences, 95% of them found once; the top ten carry 0.15% to 0.2%.

The chain carries TRBV4-1 and TRBJ2-7, with 10 bases fitting TRBD1. Sequences were obtained from CD8+ T cells from PBMCs. This receptor was obtained from a human donor with Susac syndrome. CDR3 sequence reads: CASSQGSGQGTYEQYF. CDR3 nucleotides: TGCGCCAGCAGCCAAGGGTCGGGACAGGGGACCTACGAGCAGTACTTC.